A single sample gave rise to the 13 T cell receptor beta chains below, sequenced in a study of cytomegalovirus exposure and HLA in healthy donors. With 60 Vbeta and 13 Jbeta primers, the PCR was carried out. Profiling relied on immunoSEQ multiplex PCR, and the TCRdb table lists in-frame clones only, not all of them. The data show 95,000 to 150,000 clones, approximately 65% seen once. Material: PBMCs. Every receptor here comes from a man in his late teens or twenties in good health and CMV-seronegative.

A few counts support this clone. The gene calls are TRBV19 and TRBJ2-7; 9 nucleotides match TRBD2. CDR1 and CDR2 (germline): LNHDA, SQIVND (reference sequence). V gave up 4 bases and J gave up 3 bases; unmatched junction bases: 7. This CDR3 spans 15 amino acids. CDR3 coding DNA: TGTGCCAGTAGTAGAGCGGCGGGAGGGAACTACGAGCAGTACTTC. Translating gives CASSRAAGGNYEQYF.

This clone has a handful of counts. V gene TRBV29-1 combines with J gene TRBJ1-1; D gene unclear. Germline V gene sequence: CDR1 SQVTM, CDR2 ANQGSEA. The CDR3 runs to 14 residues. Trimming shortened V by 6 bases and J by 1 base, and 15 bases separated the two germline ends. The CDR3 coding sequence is TGCAGCGTCAGTTCGGGGATTCGGAACACTGAAGCTTTCTTT. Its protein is CSVSSGIRNTEAFF.

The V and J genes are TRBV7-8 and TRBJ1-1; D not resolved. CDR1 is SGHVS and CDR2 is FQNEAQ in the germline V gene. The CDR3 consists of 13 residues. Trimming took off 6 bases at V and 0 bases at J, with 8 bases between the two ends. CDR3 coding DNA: TGTGCCAGCAGAGTGAGTGTGAACACTGAAGCTTTCTTT. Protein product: CASRVSVNTEAFF.

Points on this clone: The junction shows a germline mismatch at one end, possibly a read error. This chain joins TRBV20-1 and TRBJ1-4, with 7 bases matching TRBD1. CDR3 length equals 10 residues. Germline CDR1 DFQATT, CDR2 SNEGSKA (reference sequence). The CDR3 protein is CSAKRGRQVF. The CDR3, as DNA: TGCAGTGCAAAAAGGGGGCGCCAAGTTTTT.

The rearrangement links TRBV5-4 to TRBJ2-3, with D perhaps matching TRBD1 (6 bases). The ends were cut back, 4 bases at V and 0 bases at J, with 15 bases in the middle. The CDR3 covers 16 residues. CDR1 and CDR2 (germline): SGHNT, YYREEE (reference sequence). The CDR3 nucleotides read TGTGCCAGCAGCCCACCAGGGACACTTAGCACAGATACGCAGTATTTT. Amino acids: CASSPPGTLSTDTQYF.

The CDR3, as DNA: TGCGCCAGCAGCCCCGGATTGGGGGGCACTGAAGCTTTCTTT. Translated, it gives CASSPGLGGTEAFF. The V and J genes are TRBV5-1 and TRBJ1-1; D perhaps matches TRBD1 (5 bases). Trimming shortened V by 4 bases and J by 4 bases, and 14 bases separated the two germline ends. Germline CDR1 is SGHRS and CDR2 is YFSETQ. The CDR3 runs to 14 residues. The complete variable domain, with remaining parts taken from reference TRBV5-1 and TRBJ1-1, reads KAGVTQTPRYLIKTRGQQVTLSCSPISGHRSVSWYQQTPGQGLQFLFEYFSETQRNKGNFPGRFSGRQFSNSRSEMNVSTLELGDSALYLCASSPGLGGTEAFFGQGTRLTVV.

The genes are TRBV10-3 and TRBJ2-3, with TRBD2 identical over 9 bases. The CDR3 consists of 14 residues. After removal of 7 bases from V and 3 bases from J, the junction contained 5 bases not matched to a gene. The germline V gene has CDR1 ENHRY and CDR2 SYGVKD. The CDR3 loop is CAITATSGTDTQYF. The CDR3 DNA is TGTGCCATCACCGCTACTAGCGGGACAGATACGCAGTATTTT.

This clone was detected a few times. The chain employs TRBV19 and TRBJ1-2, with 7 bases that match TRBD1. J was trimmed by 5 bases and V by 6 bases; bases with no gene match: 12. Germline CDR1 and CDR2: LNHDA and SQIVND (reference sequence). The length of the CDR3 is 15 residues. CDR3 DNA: TGTGCCAGTAGGCAAGCCGGGACAGCTTCTTATGGCTACACCTTC. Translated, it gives CASRQAGTASYGYTF.

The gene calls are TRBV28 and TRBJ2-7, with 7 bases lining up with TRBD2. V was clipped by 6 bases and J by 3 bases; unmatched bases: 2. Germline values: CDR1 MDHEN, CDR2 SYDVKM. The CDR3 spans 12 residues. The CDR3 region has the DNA TGTGCCAGCAGGCGGGGGATCTACGAGCAGTACTTC. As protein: CASRRGIYEQYF.

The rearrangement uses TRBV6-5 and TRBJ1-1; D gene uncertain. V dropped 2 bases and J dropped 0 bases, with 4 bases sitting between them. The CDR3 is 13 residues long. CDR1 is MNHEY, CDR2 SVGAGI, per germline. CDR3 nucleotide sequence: TGTGCCAGCAGTTACATCGTGAACACTGAAGCTTTCTTT. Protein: CASSYIVNTEAFF.

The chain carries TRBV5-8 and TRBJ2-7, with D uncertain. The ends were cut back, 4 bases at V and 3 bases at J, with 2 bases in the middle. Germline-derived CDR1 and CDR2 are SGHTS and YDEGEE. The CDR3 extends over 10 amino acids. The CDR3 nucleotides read TGTGCCAGCAGCCGCTACGAGCAGTACTTC. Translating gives CASSRYEQYF.

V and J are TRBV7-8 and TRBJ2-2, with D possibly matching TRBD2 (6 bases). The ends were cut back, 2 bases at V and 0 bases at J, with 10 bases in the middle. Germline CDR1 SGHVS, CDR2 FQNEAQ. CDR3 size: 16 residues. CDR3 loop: CASSLMASANTGELFF. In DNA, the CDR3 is TGTGCCAGCAGCTTAATGGCTAGCGCGAACACCGGGGAGCTGTTTTTT.

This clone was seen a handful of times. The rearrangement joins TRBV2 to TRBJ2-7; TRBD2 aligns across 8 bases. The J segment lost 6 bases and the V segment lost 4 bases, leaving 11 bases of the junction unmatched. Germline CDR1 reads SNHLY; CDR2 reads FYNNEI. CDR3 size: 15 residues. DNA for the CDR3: TGTGCCAGCAGTGTAACGGGAGGGCAAGGCTTCGAGCAGTACTTC. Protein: CASSVTGGQGFEQYF. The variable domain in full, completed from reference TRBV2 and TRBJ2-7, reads EPEVTQTPSHQVTQMGQEVILRCVPISNHLYFYWYRQILGQKVEFLVSFYNNEISEKSEIFDDQFSVERPDGSNFTLKIRSTKLEDSAMYFCASSVTGGQGFEQYFGPGTRLTVT.